The source of this T cell receptor (beta chain) is a study of T cell repertoires in ileal Crohn's disease. On the study more broadly: At postoperative colonoscopy, neoterminal ileum biopsies were taken as M6. Broader study findings: Endoscopic recurrence occurred in every patient whose clonality exceeded 26.8%.

For this clone: What it binds is unknown.

The time point was: neoterminal ileum biopsy at postoperative endoscopy, about 6 months after surgery. Eligibility required adulthood, ileal or ileocolonic Crohn's disease and indicated ileocolonic resection. The CDR3 extends over 15 amino acids. Trimming stripped 0 bases from V and 5 bases from J, with 13 bases between. Germline assignment: CDR1 SGHTA and CDR2 FQGNSA. Per sample, roughly 470 nanograms of biopsy DNA were TCRB immunosequenced. TCRdb keeps only in-frame clones here, not all; method: immunoSEQ multiplex PCR. This table holds tens of thousands of clones, roughly nine tenths found once. V and J are TRBV7-2 and TRBJ1-2; D gene unclear. This sequence originates from an adult with Crohn's disease. The sequenced sample was ileal tissue. Here the CDR3 reads CASSLAQSAGYGYTF. DNA of the CDR3: TGTGCCAGCAGCTTAGCGCAGTCGGCAGGATATGGCTACACCTTC.